These T cell receptor beta chains were read from a single sample in a study of human T cells and chemical hapten exposure. In TCRdb, the RACE reads were re-called with MiXCR into one record per CDR3 protein. The sample consists of approximately 97,000 distinct CDR3 sequences, approximately 10% of them appearing once. Sample: whole blood. The receptors derive from a female donor in good health. Some clones in this sample may be carry-over from other donors' samples. CDR3s include the opening cysteine and the closing phenylalanine or tryptophan. Fields, in order: clone size, J gene, D gene, V gene, CDR3 protein, CDR3 DNA. The D gene is left open where the match is weak. Only some rows state a clone size, as once, few, many or a class for expanded clones.

>few|TRBJ1-2|-|TRBV5-4
CASSLQELNYGYTF
TGTGCCAGCAGCTTACAGGAGTTGAACTATGGCTACACCTTC
>-|TRBJ2-7|-|TRBV28
CASSSSTGPGVIYEQYF
TGTGCCAGCAGTTCCTCTACCGGTCCGGGCGTGATCTACGAGCAGTACTTC
>-|TRBJ2-3|TRBD1|TRBV4-1
CASSQPYRGPTDTQYF
TGCGCCAGCAGCCAACCCTACAGGGGGCCCACAGATACGCAGTATTTT
>few|TRBJ2-1|TRBD2|TRBV2
CASKSRGTSGIYNEQFF
TGTGCCAGCAAGTCGCGTGGGACTAGCGGGATTTACAATGAGCAGTTCTTC
>many|TRBJ1-4|-|TRBV6-5
CASSYEKTATNEKLFF
TGTGCCAGCAGTTACGAAAAGACTGCAACTAATGAAAAACTGTTTTTT
>-|TRBJ1-2|-|TRBV7-2
CASSLTAPNYGYTF
TGTGCCAGCAGCTTGACGGCGCCGAACTATGGCTACACCTTC
>few|TRBJ2-3|TRBD2|TRBV10-3
CAISREGADTQYF
TGTGCCATCAGTCGGGAGGGAGCAGATACGCAGTATTTT
>few|TRBJ2-7|-|TRBV4-2
CASSQVVGQDSYEQYF
TGTGCCAGCAGCCAAGTAGTCGGGCAGGATTCCTACGAGCAGTACTTC
>few|TRBJ1-2|-|TRBV6-5
CASSYGVGGTNGYTF
TGTGCCAGCAGTTACGGTGTCGGAGGGACTAATGGCTACACCTTC
>many|TRBJ2-7|TRBD2|TRBV20-1
CSARGLAVTYEQYF
TGCAGTGCTAGAGGACTAGCGGTAACCTACGAGCAGTACTTC
>many|TRBJ2-7|TRBD2|TRBV20-1
CSATPSGTYEQYF
TGCAGTGCTACCCCTAGCGGGACCTACGAGCAGTACTTC
>-|TRBJ2-7|TRBD1|TRBV2
CASSQIRDRDGYEQYF
TGTGCCAGCAGTCAAATTCGGGACAGGGATGGGTACGAGCAGTACTTC
>few|TRBJ1-6|TRBD1|TRBV28
CASSTTGTGISYSPLHF
TGTGCCAGCAGTACCACCGGGACAGGGATTTCGTATTCACCCCTCCACTTT
>many|TRBJ2-3|-|TRBV20-1
CSARGTTDTQYF
TGCAGTGCTAGAGGAACGACAGATACGCAGTATTTT
>-|TRBJ1-1|TRBD1|TRBV5-6
CASSSTGEKAFF
TGTGCCAGCAGCTCGACAGGGGAAAAAGCTTTCTTT
>few|TRBJ2-5|-|TRBV27
CASSPSFSNIQETQYF
TGTGCCAGCAGTCCCTCTTTTAGCAACATCCAAGAGACCCAGTACTTC
>-|TRBJ2-6|-|TRBV28
CASSLISGANVLTF
TGTGCCAGCAGTTTAATCTCTGGGGCCAACGTCCTGACTTTC
>-|TRBJ2-6|-|TRBV5-1
CASQAQGSGANVLTF
TGCGCCAGCCAAGCACAGGGATCTGGGGCCAACGTCCTGACTTTC
>-|TRBJ1-4|-|TRBV7-9
CASSLSEKLFF
TGTGCCAGCAGCTTGAGTGAAAAACTGTTTTTT
>few|TRBJ2-3|TRBD2|TRBV7-7
CASSLAAGGLTDTQYF
TGTGCTAGCAGCTTAGCGGCGGGAGGGCTCACAGATACGCAGTATTTT
>-|TRBJ2-7|-|TRBV20-1
CSASWDFGRIYEQYF
TGCAGTGCTAGTTGGGACTTTGGGCGTATATACGAGCAGTACTTC
>-|TRBJ2-7|TRBD2|TRBV28
CASSTASGSDEQYF
TGTGCCAGCAGCACGGCAAGCGGGAGCGACGAGCAGTACTTC
>few|TRBJ2-3|TRBD1|TRBV3-1
CASSLTPGQGSTDTQYF
TGTGCCAGCAGCCTAACACCGGGACAGGGGAGCACAGATACGCAGTATTTT
>few|TRBJ2-5|-|TRBV20-1
CSARTLGTQYF
TGCAGTGCTAGAACTCTCGGGACCCAGTACTTC
>few|TRBJ2-1|TRBD1|TRBV3-1
CASSPGQGIYWQFF
TGTGCCAGCAGCCCGGGACAGGGAATATATTGGCAGTTCTTC
>few|TRBJ2-7|TRBD2|TRBV11-2
CASSFGLAGLSYEQYF
TGTGCCAGCAGCTTTGGCCTAGCGGGCCTCTCCTACGAGCAGTACTTC
>-|TRBJ1-5|-|TRBV12-3/TRBV12-4
CASSWRGANSGNQPQHF
TGTGCCAGCAGTTGGCGTGGGGCAAATTCGGGCAATCAGCCCCAGCATTTT
>many|TRBJ1-4|TRBD1|TRBV6-6
CASSWTGYEKLFF
TGTGCCAGCAGTTGGACAGGGTATGAAAAACTGTTTTTT
>few|TRBJ2-1|-|TRBV7-9
CASSLRGFTYNEQFF
TGTGCCAGCAGCTTAAGGGGATTTACCTACAATGAGCAGTTCTTC
>-|TRBJ1-5|-|TRBV4-1
CASSQFVTDNQPQHF
TGCGCCAGCAGCCAATTTGTGACAGATAATCAGCCCCAGCATTTT
>few|TRBJ2-3|-|TRBV5-6
CASSLGFIETDTQYF
TGTGCCAGCAGCTTGGGGTTTATTGAGACAGATACGCAGTATTTT
>few|TRBJ2-3|-|TRBV30
CAWSVRAADTQYF
TGTGCCTGGAGTGTTCGAGCTGCAGATACGCAGTATTTT
>many|TRBJ2-7|-|TRBV28
CASAPPDQTYEQYF
TGTGCCAGCGCCCCCCCGGACCAAACCTACGAGCAGTACTTC
>many|TRBJ1-1|-|TRBV7-8
CASSSWENTEAFF
TGTGCCAGCAGCTCCTGGGAGAACACTGAAGCTTTCTTT
>many|TRBJ2-3|TRBD1|TRBV29-1
CSVPTGASTDTQYF
TGCAGCGTACCGACAGGGGCTAGCACAGATACGCAGTATTTT
>few|TRBJ2-1|TRBD2|TRBV3-1
CASSQDSTSGTSYNEQFF
TGTGCCAGCAGCCAAGATAGTACTAGCGGGACGTCCTACAATGAGCAGTTCTTC
>-|TRBJ1-2|-|TRBV30
CAWWVGSYGYTF
TGTGCCTGGTGGGTAGGGTCCTATGGCTACACCTTC
>-|TRBJ2-5|-|TRBV2
CASSEGRQETQYF
TGTGCCAGCAGTGAGGGCAGACAAGAGACCCAGTACTTC
>many|TRBJ2-7|-|TRBV6-5
CASSTSDIYEQYF
TGTGCCAGCAGTACCTCGGACATCTACGAGCAGTACTTC
>few|TRBJ1-1|-|TRBV12-3/TRBV12-4
CASRRLMNTEAFF
TGTGCCAGCAGAAGATTGATGAACACTGAAGCTTTCTTT
>many|TRBJ2-3|TRBD2|TRBV29-1
CSVETSGRTDTQYF
TGCAGCGTTGAGACTAGCGGACGCACAGATACGCAGTATTTT
>-|TRBJ1-4|-|TRBV19
CASTSGTLLGEKLFF
-
>many|TRBJ2-2|-|TRBV12-3/TRBV12-4
CASRSGLSTGELFF
TGTGCCAGCAGATCCGGACTTAGTACCGGGGAGCTGTTTTTT